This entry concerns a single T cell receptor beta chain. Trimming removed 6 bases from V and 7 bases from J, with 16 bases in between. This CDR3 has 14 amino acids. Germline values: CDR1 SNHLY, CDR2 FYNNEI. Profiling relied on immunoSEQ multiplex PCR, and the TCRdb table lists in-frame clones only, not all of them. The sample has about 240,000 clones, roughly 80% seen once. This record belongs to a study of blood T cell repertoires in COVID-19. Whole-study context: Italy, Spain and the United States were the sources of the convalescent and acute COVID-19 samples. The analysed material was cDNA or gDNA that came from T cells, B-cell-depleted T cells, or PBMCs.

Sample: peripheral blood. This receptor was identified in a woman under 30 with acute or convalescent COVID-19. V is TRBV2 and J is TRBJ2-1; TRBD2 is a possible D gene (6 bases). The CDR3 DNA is TGTGCCAGCAGCGGGAGAAATTTTGGGAATGAGCAGTTCTTC. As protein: CASSGRNFGNEQFF.